The 17 T cell receptor beta chains in this list originate from one sample, sequenced in a study of T cell responses to AZD1222 COVID-19 vaccine. Measured with immunoSEQ multiplex PCR; TCRdb has only the in-frame clones, and not every one. Found here are 89,000 or so clones, 86% of them singletons; the top ten hold 5.6%. This sample comprised peripheral blood, obtained 28 days after the second AZD1222 dose. The receptors were sampled from an adult who received the AZD1222 COVID-19 vaccine.

The rearrangement links TRBV5-1 to TRBJ2-7; tentatively, D is TRBD2 (6 bases). The CDR3 has 17 amino acids. From germline, CDR1 is SGHRS and CDR2 YFSETQ. With 4 bases removed from V and 1 base from J, the gap between germline ends came to 21 bases. CDR3: CASSRTGGGDVSYEQYF. CDR3 nucleotide sequence: TGCGCCAGCAGCCGCACCGGTGGCGGGGACGTATCCTACGAGCAGTACTTC.

The chain joins TRBV9 to TRBJ1-2, with TRBD1 as a possible D gene (5 bases). With 4 bases removed from V and 5 bases from J, the gap between germline ends came to 9 bases. This CDR3 comprises 12 residues. The germline V gene encodes CDR1 SGDLS and CDR2 YYNGEE. CDR3 nucleotide sequence: TGTGCCAGCAGCCCCGGGGCGTATGGCTACACCTTC. Its translation: CASSPGAYGYTF.

The rearrangement links TRBV2 to TRBJ2-7, with D unresolved. This CDR3 has 12 residues. Germline V gene lookup returns CDR1 SNHLY and CDR2 FYNNEI. The germline V and J ends were trimmed by 6 bases and 5 bases, with 11 bases remaining between them. CDR3 nucleotide sequence: TGTGCCAGCAGGGACCAACGTGACGAGCAGTACTTC. It codes for CASRDQRDEQYF. Combining the CDR3 with reference TRBV2 and TRBJ2-7 gives the whole variable domain EPEVTQTPSHQVTQMGQEVILRCVPISNHLYFYWYRQILGQKVEFLVSFYNNEISEKSEIFDDQFSVERPDGSNFTLKIRSTKLEDSAMYFCASRDQRDEQYFGPGTRLTVT.

V usage is TRBV14 and J usage is TRBJ2-5; D may be TRBD2 (5 bases). This CDR3 is 14 amino acids long. Germline V gene data show CDR1 as SGHDN and CDR2 as FVKESK. V was clipped by 4 bases and J by 5 bases, with 14 bases between them. The CDR3 coding sequence is TGTGCCAGCAGCCCTCGGGGTGTGTGGGAGACCCAGTACTTC. Translated: CASSPRGVWETQYF.

The chain is built from TRBV27 and TRBJ1-1; possibly TRBD1 for D (6 bases). CDR1 and CDR2 (germline): MNHEY, SMNVEV (reference sequence). V gave up 7 bases and J gave up 4 bases, with 19 bases separating them. The CDR3 is 15 residues long. CDR3 sequence: CASISVGAGSTEAFF. CDR3 coding DNA: TGTGCCAGCATCTCGGTGGGGGCGGGGAGCACTGAAGCTTTCTTT.

The chain combines TRBV5-6 with TRBJ1-2; no clear D gene. In germline, CDR1 is SGHDT, CDR2 YYEEEE. Trimming took off 3 bases at V and 3 bases at J, with 12 bases between the two ends. The CDR3 is made up of 14 amino acids. The CDR3 nucleotides read TGTGCCAGCAGCTGGGCCGGGGTTGACTATGGCTACACCTTC. Amino acid sequence: CASSWAGVDYGYTF.

V gene TRBV6-1 combines with J gene TRBJ1-5, with TRBD1 matching 7 bases. CDR3 length: 17 residues. Germline assignment: CDR1 MNHNS and CDR2 SASEGT. V lost 0 bases and J lost 2; bases outside the gene matches: 7. CDR3 protein: CASSEAGGYDGNQPQHF. The CDR3 coding sequence is TGTGCCAGCAGTGAAGCAGGGGGCTATGATGGCAATCAGCCCCAGCATTTT.

This sequence joins TRBV19 and TRBJ1-4, with D tentatively TRBD1 (5 bases). The CDR3 has 13 residues. Per germline, CDR1 LNHDA and CDR2 SQIVND (reference sequence). The ends were cut back, 0 bases at V and 7 bases at J, with 6 bases in the middle. The CDR3 sequence: CASSIDGGEKLFF. In DNA, the CDR3 is TGTGCCAGTAGTATAGACGGGGGTGAAAAACTGTTTTTT.

The V gene is TRBV6-6, the J gene TRBJ1-5; 9 nucleotides agree with TRBD1. This CDR3 is 15 amino acids long. CDR1 MNHNY and CDR2 SVGAGI come from the germline V gene (reference sequence). V lost 4 bases and J lost 7; bases outside the gene matches: 8. CDR3 sequence (DNA): TGTGCCAGCAGTTTGACAGGGGGGGAAGGCCAGCCCCAGCATTTT. Amino acid sequence: CASSLTGGEGQPQHF.

This clone was counted once. The genes are TRBV7-9 and TRBJ2-3; 11 nucleotides align to TRBD1. This CDR3 region has 17 residues. The V gene's germline CDR1 is SEHNR and CDR2 FQNEAQ (reference sequence). V dropped 5 bases and J dropped 2; count of bases not matched to a gene: 9. DNA for the CDR3: TGTGCCAGCAGCGCCCCGAGGGACAGGGGGAACACAGATACGCAGTATTTT. It encodes CASSAPRDRGNTDTQYF.

The chain has TRBV7-9 and TRBJ1-3; D not resolved. The V end was cut by 6 bases, the J end by 3 bases, with 9 bases between. The germline V gene has CDR1 SEHNR and CDR2 FQNEAQ (reference sequence). The CDR3 totals 13 residues. The CDR3 DNA reads as TGTGCCAGCAGGAGGGCGGTTGGAAACACCATATATTTT. Encoded protein: CASRRAVGNTIYF.

This clone was observed a single time. V is TRBV19 and J is TRBJ2-2, with 8 bases identical to TRBD1. This CDR3 is built from 14 residues. V shed 6 bases and J 5 bases; nucleotides not matched to a gene: 5. In germline, CDR1 is LNHDA, CDR2 SQIVND (reference sequence). The CDR3 DNA sequence: TGTGCCAGTAGCCAGGGGGCGTGGACCGGGGAGCTGTTTTTT. Translating it yields CASSQGAWTGELFF.

The rearrangement uses TRBV13 and TRBJ2-3, with 7 nucleotides matching TRBD1. Germline CDR1 and CDR2: PRHDT and FYEKMQ (reference sequence). Trimming removed 4 bases from V and 2 bases from J; junction bases left unmatched: 12. The CDR3 has 17 residues. CDR3 amino acids: CASSSLQRDSTTDTQYF. The CDR3 DNA follows: TGTGCCAGCAGCTCGTTACAGAGGGACAGTACCACAGATACGCAGTATTTT.

V is TRBV3-1 (or the pseudogene TRBV3-2) and J is TRBJ1-2; D remains unclear. Germline V CDR1 and CDR2: LGHDT, YNNKEL (reference sequence). This CDR3 is 12 amino acids long. Between the trimmed V and J ends, which lost 0 bases and 8 bases, there was a span of 7 bases. The CDR3 region has the DNA TGTGCCAGCAGCCAAGATGTTACCGGCTACACCTTC. It codes for CASSQDVTGYTF.

J is TRBJ2-1 and V is TRBV7-2; 7 bases align to TRBD2. CDR3 length equals 18 residues. Germline V lookup: CDR1 SGHTA, CDR2 FQGNSA. V lost 7 bases and J lost 0; bases outside the gene matches: 15. CDR3 loop: CASTLGGGGARSYNEQFF. The DNA of the CDR3 is TGTGCCAGCACCCTTGGGGGGGGAGGAGCCCGCTCCTACAATGAGCAGTTCTTC.

The CDR3 sequence is CASSSPRRSGSMWNEQFF. CDR3 in DNA: TGTGCCAGCAGCTCCCCGCGACGCAGCGGGAGTATGTGGAATGAGCAGTTCTTC. This chain connects TRBV9 to TRBJ2-1; 8 bases agree with TRBD2. The V gene's germline CDR1 is SGDLS and CDR2 YYNGEE. There are 18 residues in the CDR3. Trimming at V came to 4 bases and at J to 7 bases, leaving 19 bases not matched to a gene.

The V call is TRBV7-9, the J call TRBJ2-7; D unresolved. Germline V gene data show CDR1 as SEHNR and CDR2 as FQNEAQ (reference sequence). There are 12 residues in the CDR3. The V and J ends lost 1 base and 5 bases respectively, with 6 bases between them. In DNA, the CDR3 is TGTGCCAGCAGCTTAGGGAGCAACGAGCAGTACTTC. Amino acid sequence: CASSLGSNEQYF.